This T cell receptor beta chain derives from a study of T cell responses to AZD1222 COVID-19 vaccine. Germline CDR1 is KGHSH and CDR2 is LQKENI. CDR3 length: 16 amino acids. V shed 2 bases, J shed 6 bases, and the junction held 11 bases outside the gene matches. This table comes from immunoSEQ multiplex PCR, and its TCRdb copy is limited to in-frame clones, with some not included. The table lists tens of thousands of clones, more than 75% of them singletons, with roughly 8.7% in the top ten. The TCR sequence derives from an adult in good health. V gene TRBV18 combines with J gene TRBJ2-7; TRBD1 agrees at 9 bases. The specimen comprised peripheral blood, sampled on day 0 of AZD1222 vaccination. CDR3 coding DNA: TGTGCCAGCTCACCAGTCCGTGCGGGACAGGGAACCGAGCAGTACTTC. Protein sequence: CASSPVRAGQGTEQYF.